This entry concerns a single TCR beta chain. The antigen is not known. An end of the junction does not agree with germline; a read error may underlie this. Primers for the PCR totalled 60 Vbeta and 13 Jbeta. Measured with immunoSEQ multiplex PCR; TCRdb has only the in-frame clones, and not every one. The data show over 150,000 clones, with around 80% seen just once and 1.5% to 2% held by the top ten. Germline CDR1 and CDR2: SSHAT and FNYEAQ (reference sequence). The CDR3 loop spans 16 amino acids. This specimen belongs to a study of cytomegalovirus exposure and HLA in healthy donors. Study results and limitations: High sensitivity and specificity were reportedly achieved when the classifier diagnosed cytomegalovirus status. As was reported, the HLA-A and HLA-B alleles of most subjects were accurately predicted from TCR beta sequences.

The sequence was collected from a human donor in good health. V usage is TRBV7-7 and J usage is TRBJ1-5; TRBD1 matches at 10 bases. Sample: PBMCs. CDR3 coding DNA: TGTGCTAGCAGCTTAGACAGGGGGCAAAGCAATCAGCCCCAGCATTTT. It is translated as CASSLDRGQSNQPQHF.